Below, 29 T cell receptor beta chains from the same sample are listed, as sequenced in a study of T cell repertoires in cytomegalovirus infection. TCRdb used MiXCR to reprocess the reads, holding one entry per CDR3 protein. The top ten hold under 2% of the sample, which has 200,000 to 300,000 distinct CDR3 sequences, about 12% seen once. The sequenced material came from PBMCs. The receptor source for this set is a human donor in good health (CMV status not recorded). Some clones in this sample may be carry-over from other donors' samples.

The chain is built from TRBV10-3 and TRBJ1-5; 11 positions agree with TRBD1. V dropped 6 bases and J dropped 3; count of bases not matched to a gene: 1. CDR1 and CDR2 (germline): ENHRY, SYGVKD. The CDR3 consists of 14 residues. The CDR3 reads CAIRGQGVNQPQHF. The CDR3 coding sequence is TGTGCCATCAGGGGACAGGGGGTCAATCAGCCCCAGCATTTT.

V and J are TRBV5-4 and TRBJ2-3; perhaps TRBD1 as D (6 bases). The CDR3 spans 17 residues. Germline CDR1 and CDR2: SGHNT and YYREEE (reference sequence). With 5 bases removed from V and 4 bases from J, the gap between germline ends came to 23 bases. The CDR3 bases are TGTGCCAGCAGTCCCATGTCCCAGGGGATACGCGCAGATACGCAGTATTTT. Its protein product is CASSPMSQGIRADTQYF.

This clonotype came up many times. The V call is TRBV6-2 or TRBV6-3, the J call TRBJ2-2; D is undetermined. CDR1 and CDR2 (germline): MNHEY, SVGEGT. The CDR3 covers 15 residues. Trimming removed 5 bases at V and 0 bases at J, with 10 bases between. The CDR3 protein is CASSRDGANTGELFF. CDR3 bases: TGTGCCAGCAGTCGAGACGGAGCGAACACCGGGGAGCTGTTTTTT.

This clonotype has at least ten counts. The gene calls are TRBV7-2 and TRBJ2-2; 12 positions match TRBD2. Germline V gives CDR1 SGHTA, CDR2 FQGNSA. The CDR3 extends over 15 amino acids. Losses at the gene ends were 5 bases for V and 7 bases for J; bases not matched to a gene: 5. DNA for the CDR3: TGTGCCAGCAGCCGACTAGCGGGAGAAATCGGGGAGCTGTTTTTT. It translates to CASSRLAGEIGELFF.

V gene TRBV29-1 combines with J gene TRBJ2-2, with D possibly matching TRBD2 (6 bases). CDR1 and CDR2 (germline): SQVTM, ANQGSEA. Trimming removed 4 bases from V and 2 bases from J, with 11 bases in between. This CDR3 has 14 residues. The CDR3 DNA sequence: TGCAGCGTTGGAGGAGGGCGCAACACCGGGGAGCTGTTTTTT. It specifies CSVGGGRNTGELFF.

This clonotype was counted ten times or more. V and J are TRBV25-1 and TRBJ2-5, with 7 bases matching TRBD2. Trimming removed 10 bases from V and 1 base from J; junction bases left unmatched: 6. The CDR3 runs 13 residues. Germline values: CDR1 MGHDK, CDR2 SYGVNS. CDR3 sequence: CATGRHPQETQYF. CDR3 bases: TGTGCCACCGGGAGGCACCCCCAAGAGACCCAGTACTTC.

This clonotype was counted many times. The chain is built from TRBV7-2 and TRBJ1-1; a weak D match, TRBD1 (5 bases). Per germline, CDR1 SGHTA and CDR2 FQGNSA. Trimming stripped 4 bases from V and 11 bases from J, with 14 bases between. The CDR3 consists of 12 residues. CDR3 sequence: CASSSGAGWAFF. In nucleotides, the CDR3 is TGTGCCAGCAGCTCAGGCGCAGGGTGGGCTTTCTTT.

This clonotype turned up a few times. The chain uses TRBV7-9 and TRBJ2-2, with D perhaps matching TRBD1 or TRBD2 (5 bases each). The ends were cut back, 1 base at V and 4 bases at J, with 10 bases in the middle. Germline CDR1 reads SEHNR; CDR2 reads FQNEAQ (reference sequence). This CDR3 is 15 amino acids long. CDR3 loop: CASSLGDGGTGELFF. The DNA of the CDR3 is TGTGCCAGCAGCTTAGGGGACGGCGGCACCGGGGAGCTGTTTTTT.

This clonotype was counted only a few times. The CDR3 spells CSARDSSGSRGEQFF. The CDR3 nucleotides read TGCAGTGCTAGAGATAGTAGCGGCAGTCGGGGTGAGCAGTTCTTC. The chain has TRBV20-1 and TRBJ2-1, with D possibly TRBD2 on 6 matching bases. CDR3 length: 15 residues. In germline, CDR1 is DFQATT, CDR2 SNEGSKA (reference sequence). Trimming left V 0 bases short and J 9 bases short, with 18 bases between.

This clonotype has more than one count but fewer than ten. This chain connects TRBV20-1 to TRBJ2-1, with TRBD2 matching 13 bases. J was trimmed by 7 bases and V by 5 bases; bases with no gene match: 5. Germline V lookup: CDR1 DFQATT, CDR2 SNEGSKA (reference sequence). This CDR3 contains 14 residues. The DNA for the CDR3 is TGCAGTGCTCCTGCACTAGCGGGAGGGAATGAGCAGTTCTTC. It specifies CSAPALAGGNEQFF.

Ten or more counts support this clonotype. The V and J genes are TRBV7-3 and TRBJ2-7; 9 bases are a match to TRBD2. Germline V gene sequence: CDR1 SGHTA, CDR2 FQGTGA. V shed 6 bases, J shed 6 bases, and the junction held 6 bases outside the gene matches. The CDR3 contains 13 residues. The CDR3 sequence: CASSPAGGGEQYF. The DNA of the CDR3 is TGTGCCAGCAGTCCAGCGGGGGGCGGCGAGCAGTACTTC.

This clonotype has a count of ten or more. The chain links TRBV7-2 to TRBJ1-1; D call uncertain. The V gene lost 5 bases and the J gene lost 1 base, with 8 bases spanning the gap. The CDR3 is made up of 13 amino acids. The germline V gene encodes CDR1 SGHTA and CDR2 FQGNSA. The CDR3 loop is CASSPQQNTEAFF. The CDR3 nucleotides are TGTGCCAGCAGCCCCCAGCAGAACACTGAAGCTTTCTTT.

This clonotype was observed a few times. The V and J genes are TRBV20-1 and TRBJ1-6, with D unresolved. V was shortened by 1 base and J by 7 bases, with 11 bases between the two germline ends. The CDR3 is 14 residues long. Germline CDR1 is DFQATT and CDR2 is SNEGSKA (reference sequence). CDR3 residues: CSARVSMPNSPLHF. The CDR3 nucleotides read TGCAGTGCTAGAGTAAGCATGCCGAATTCACCCCTCCACTTT.

This clonotype appeared a few times. The rearrangement links TRBV19 to TRBJ2-1; possibly TRBD2 for D (5 bases). Germline loops: CDR1 LNHDA, CDR2 SQIVND (reference sequence). CDR3 size: 14 residues. The V and J ends lost 1 base and 4 bases respectively, with 8 bases between them. CDR3 region: CASSIGSVYNEQFF. CDR3 bases: TGTGCCAGTAGTATAGGTAGCGTATACAATGAGCAGTTCTTC.

The chain carries TRBV5-1 and TRBJ2-5, with 7 bases that match TRBD1. The CDR3 is 15 residues long. CDR1 is SGHRS, CDR2 YFSETQ, per germline. Trimming removed 2 bases from V and 3 bases from J; junction bases left unmatched: 7. The CDR3 here is CASSFTGATKETQYF. CDR3 bases: TGCGCCAGCAGCTTCACAGGGGCCACTAAAGAGACCCAGTACTTC. Together with reference TRBV5-1 and TRBJ2-5, the CDR3 gives the full variable domain: KAGVTQTPRYLIKTRGQQVTLSCSPISGHRSVSWYQQTPGQGLQFLFEYFSETQRNKGNFPGRFSGRQFSNSRSEMNVSTLELGDSALYLCASSFTGATKETQYFGPGTRLLVL.

This clonotype came up a few times. The chain links TRBV19 to TRBJ2-6; D might be TRBD2 (5 bases). The CDR3 runs to 14 residues. CDR1 is LNHDA, CDR2 SQIVND, per germline (reference sequence). The germline V and J ends were trimmed by 3 bases and 4 bases, with 7 bases remaining between them. The CDR3: CASSIGGGANVLTF. CDR3 nucleotide sequence: TGTGCCAGTAGTATCGGAGGAGGGGCCAACGTCCTGACTTTC.

The rearrangement joins TRBV30 to TRBJ1-1; possible D gene TRBD1, 5 bases. V was cut by 0 bases and J by 0 bases, with 8 bases left in between. CDR1 is GTSNPN, CDR2 SVGIG, per germline (reference sequence). CDR3 length: 14 amino acids. CDR3 nucleotides: TGTGCCTGGAGTGTAGCACAGGTGAACACTGAAGCTTTCTTT. This sequence encodes CAWSVAQVNTEAFF.

This clonotype was observed many times. The chain employs TRBV7-9 and TRBJ2-5; tentative D call: TRBD1 (5 bases). Germline CDR1 is SEHNR and CDR2 is FQNEAQ (reference sequence). This CDR3 spans 15 amino acids. V shed 3 bases and J shed 4 bases, with 15 bases lying between them. CDR3 nucleotide sequence: TGTGCCAGCAGCTTCCAGACCGCCAGGGCAGAGACCCAGTACTTC. Protein product: CASSFQTARAETQYF.

This clonotype was observed at least ten times. The chain joins TRBV7-2 to TRBJ2-3, with 13 bases identical to TRBD2. Trimming removed 5 bases from V and 6 bases from J; junction bases left unmatched: 5. The CDR3 consists of 15 residues. Germline-derived CDR1 and CDR2 are SGHTA and FQGNSA. CDR3 region: CASSTGLAGVDTQYF. The CDR3 DNA follows: TGTGCCAGCAGCACCGGACTAGCGGGAGTGGATACGCAGTATTTT.

The table lists this clonotype with a few counts. V usage is TRBV20-1 and J usage is TRBJ2-5; D not certain. The CDR3 consists of 11 residues. Trimming shortened V by 1 base and J by 5 bases, and 5 bases separated the two germline ends. Looked up from germline, CDR1 is DFQATT and CDR2 is SNEGSKA (reference sequence). In nucleotides, the CDR3 is TGCAGTGCTAGAGGGTTGGAGACCCAGTACTTC. Translating gives CSARGLETQYF.

This clonotype was seen a few times. This sequence joins TRBV28 and TRBJ1-1; D uncertain. CDR3 size: 15 residues. V lost 3 bases to trimming and J lost 1 base, with 12 bases between them. Germline lookup yields CDR1 MDHEN and CDR2 SYDVKM. CDR3 sequence: CASSFAKESNTEAFF. For the CDR3, the DNA is TGTGCCAGCAGTTTCGCCAAAGAATCGAACACTGAAGCTTTCTTT.

V usage is TRBV7-6 and J usage is TRBJ2-7, with a possible D match to TRBD2 (5 bases). The CDR3 loop spans 16 amino acids. V dropped 5 bases and J dropped 2 bases, with 19 bases sitting between them. The V gene's germline CDR1 is SGHVS and CDR2 FNYEAQ. CDR3 bases: TGTGCCAGCAGCCCTGTCATAGGAGCGGCTCCCTACGAGCAGTACTTC. Translated: CASSPVIGAAPYEQYF.

The chain has TRBV6-5 and TRBJ2-1; possible D gene TRBD2, 5 bases. Per germline, CDR1 MNHEY and CDR2 SVGAGI. The CDR3 is 15 residues long. The V end was cut by 7 bases, the J end by 5 bases, with 18 bases between. The CDR3 region has the DNA TGTGCCAGCAACGCGTGGCGGGCTAGGGACAATGAGCAGTTCTTC. Translated: CASNAWRARDNEQFF.

This clonotype has just a few counts. This chain connects TRBV7-9 to TRBJ2-7, with D perhaps matching TRBD1 or TRBD2 (5 bases each). V was clipped by 3 bases and J by 2 bases, with 11 bases between them. CDR1 and CDR2 (germline): SEHNR, FQNEAQ (reference sequence). The length of the CDR3 is 14 residues. The CDR3 sequence: CASSFLGTTYEQYF. DNA of the CDR3: TGTGCCAGCAGCTTTTTAGGGACGACCTACGAGCAGTACTTC. Filled out from reference TRBV7-9 and TRBJ2-7, the complete variable domain reads DTGVSQNPRHKITKRGQNVTFRCDPISEHNRLYWYRQTLGQGPEFLTYFQNEAQLEKSRLLSDRFSAERPKGSFSTLEIQRTEQGDSAMYLCASSFLGTTYEQYFGPGTRLTVT.

This clonotype has ten or more counts. This sequence joins TRBV7-2 and TRBJ2-3; D gene ambiguous. Per the germline V gene, CDR1 is SGHTA and CDR2 is FQGNSA. The CDR3 runs to 14 residues. The V end lost 5 bases, the J end lost 0 bases, and 9 bases lay between the germline ends. The CDR3 loop reads CASSTELSTDTQYF. As DNA, the CDR3 is TGTGCCAGCAGCACTGAGCTGAGCACAGATACGCAGTATTTT.

This clonotype was seen repeatedly, ten times or more. The chain combines TRBV5-1 with TRBJ2-5; 12 nucleotides agree with TRBD2. V lost 1 base, J lost 1 base, and 11 bases stayed unmatched. The CDR3 length is 19 residues. CDR1 SGHRS and CDR2 YFSETQ come from the germline V gene. This chain's CDR3 is CASSLPPLTSGGPQETQYF. In nucleotides, the CDR3 is TGCGCCAGCAGCTTGCCCCCTTTAACTAGCGGGGGGCCCCAAGAGACCCAGTACTTC.

This clonotype was detected many times. The gene calls are TRBV7-9 and TRBJ2-2; D perhaps matches TRBD1 (6 bases). The germline V gene has CDR1 SEHNR and CDR2 FQNEAQ (reference sequence). The CDR3 contains 15 residues. Trimming removed 5 bases from V and 4 bases from J, with 14 bases in between. The CDR3 DNA reads TGTGCCAGCAGCCGCAGACAGGAACTCACCGGGGAGCTGTTTTTT. Residues: CASSRRQELTGELFF. The full variable domain, rest sourced from reference TRBV7-9 and TRBJ2-2, is DTGVSQNPRHKITKRGQNVTFRCDPISEHNRLYWYRQTLGQGPEFLTYFQNEAQLEKSRLLSDRFSAERPKGSFSTLEIQRTEQGDSAMYLCASSRRQELTGELFFGEGSRLTVL.

This clonotype was detected many times. V and J are TRBV12-3 or TRBV12-4 and TRBJ2-5; a possible D gene is TRBD2 (6 bases). V dropped 5 bases and J dropped 5 bases, with 12 bases sitting between them. The CDR3 spans 13 residues. The CDR3 DNA reads TGTGCCAGCAGTCCGAGGAGGGGTGAGACCCAGTACTTC. It codes for CASSPRRGETQYF.

This clonotype was recorded many times. V usage is TRBV28 and J usage is TRBJ2-5, with D possibly matching TRBD2 (7 bases). With 4 bases removed from V and 5 bases from J, the gap between germline ends came to 20 bases. The germline V gene has CDR1 MDHEN and CDR2 SYDVKM. This CDR3 has 16 residues. The CDR3 region is CASSWSNRGGGETQYF. The CDR3 region has the DNA TGTGCCAGCAGTTGGAGTAACCGAGGGGGGGGGGAGACCCAGTACTTC. Combining the CDR3 with reference TRBV28 and TRBJ2-5 gives the whole variable domain DVKVTQSSRYLVKRTGEKVFLECVQDMDHENMFWYRQDPGLGLRLIYFSYDVKMKEKGDIPEGYSVSREKKERFSLILESASTNQTSMYLCASSWSNRGGGETQYFGPGTRLLVL.